The 10 T cell receptor beta chains reported below all come from one sample, sequenced in a study of blood T cell repertoires in COVID-19. Using immunoSEQ multiplex PCR, the repertoire was profiled, and TCRdb retains in-frame clones only, with some absent. Here the sample spans around 400,000 clones, just over 90% being singletons. Sequences were obtained from PBMCs or T cells enriched from blood (not recorded which). These receptors were collected from a woman aged 40 to 55 who had been exposed to COVID-19.

This sequence joins TRBV29-1 and TRBJ2-7; 7 bases agree with TRBD1. Germline CDR1 and CDR2: SQVTM and ANQGSEA. Trimming at V came to 7 bases and at J to 5 bases, leaving 5 bases not matched to a gene. This CDR3 spans 11 amino acids. CDR3 sequence reads: CSGQGQNEQYF. As DNA, the CDR3 is TGCAGCGGCCAGGGACAGAACGAGCAGTACTTC.

This sequence joins TRBV29-1 and TRBJ2-7, with TRBD2 identical over 7 bases. V dropped 4 bases and J dropped 2; count of bases not matched to a gene: 5. The CDR3 contains 13 residues. Germline CDR1 SQVTM, CDR2 ANQGSEA. CDR3 sequence (DNA): TGCAGCGTTGGGGAGGGCCTAACCTACGAGCAGTACTTC. This codes for CSVGEGLTYEQYF.

The chain recombines TRBV5-1 with TRBJ2-5, with 7 bases aligning to TRBD2. Trimming cost V 0 bases and J 4 bases; bases outside gene matches: 6. From germline, CDR1 is SGHRS and CDR2 YFSETQ. CDR3 length equals 15 residues. The CDR3 sequence: CASSLAGGPGETQYF. CDR3 in DNA: TGCGCCAGCAGCTTGGCGGGAGGACCAGGAGAGACCCAGTACTTC. The full variable domain, with the rest looked up from reference TRBV5-1 and TRBJ2-5, is KAGVTQTPRYLIKTRGQQVTLSCSPISGHRSVSWYQQTPGQGLQFLFEYFSETQRNKGNFPGRFSGRQFSNSRSEMNVSTLELGDSALYLCASSLAGGPGETQYFGPGTRLLVL.

This chain uses TRBV7-2 with TRBJ2-1, with 7 bases fitting TRBD2. Trimming removed 1 base from V and 4 bases from J; junction bases left unmatched: 10. The CDR3 has 17 residues. The germline V gene encodes CDR1 SGHTA and CDR2 FQGNSA. The CDR3 is CASSLDNRGRGYNEQFF. CDR3 sequence (DNA): TGTGCCAGCAGCTTAGACAATCGCGGGAGAGGATACAATGAGCAGTTCTTC.

The chain employs TRBV6-1 and TRBJ1-2; the D is unclear. CDR3 size: 11 residues. V was cut by 3 bases and J by 5 bases, with 4 bases left in between. Germline values: CDR1 MNHNS, CDR2 SASEGT. This CDR3 reads CASSERYGYTF. The CDR3 DNA is TGTGCCAGCAGTGAGAGGTATGGCTACACCTTC.

CDR3 region: CASSPTSSGNTIYF. CDR3 sequence (DNA): TGTGCCAGCAGCCCGACAAGCTCTGGAAACACCATATATTTT. V gene TRBV14 combines with J gene TRBJ1-3; D uncertain. Trimming took 4 bases from V and 0 from J, leaving 7 bases between them. From germline, CDR1 is SGHDN and CDR2 FVKESK. This CDR3 comprises 14 residues.

The chain recombines TRBV7-9 with TRBJ1-4; the D gene is possibly TRBD1 (6 bases). In germline, CDR1 is SEHNR, CDR2 FQNEAQ (reference sequence). The CDR3 sequence is 18 residues long. The V end was cut by 3 bases, the J end by 0 bases, with 17 bases between. This CDR3 is CASSLEDRRFATNEKLFF. For the CDR3, the DNA is TGTGCCAGCAGCTTGGAGGACAGACGATTTGCAACTAATGAAAAACTGTTTTTT.

This clone was seen just once. The chain has TRBV27 and TRBJ1-6; D not resolved. V shed 3 bases and J shed 10 bases, with 13 bases lying between them. This CDR3 spans 14 amino acids. The germline V gene encodes CDR1 MNHEY and CDR2 SMNVEV (reference sequence). CDR3 protein: CASSFNSVNSPLHF. CDR3 in DNA: TGTGCCAGCAGTTTTAATTCGGTTAACTCACCCCTCCACTTT.

The chain carries TRBV6-5 and TRBJ2-7; TRBD1 might be the D (5 bases). The V gene lost 6 bases and the J gene lost 5 bases, with 14 bases spanning the gap. This CDR3 has 13 amino acids. Germline values: CDR1 MNHEY, CDR2 SVGAGI. CDR3 coding DNA: TGTGCCAGCAGCCCCGAAAAAGGGGACGAGCAGTACTTC. Its protein product is CASSPEKGDEQYF.

This chain connects TRBV3-1 (or the pseudogene TRBV3-2) to TRBJ1-1; D unresolved. V lost 1 base to trimming and J lost 0 bases, with 3 bases between them. This CDR3 contains 13 residues. Germline V gives CDR1 LGHDT, CDR2 YNNKEL (reference sequence). CDR3 amino acids: CASSQALNTEAFF. The CDR3 DNA reads TGTGCCAGCAGCCAAGCCTTGAACACTGAAGCTTTCTTT.